This T cell receptor (beta chain) is from a study of immune characterization of retroperitoneal liposarcoma. Trimming at V came to 1 base and at J to 10 bases, leaving 4 bases not matched to a gene. Looked up from germline, CDR1 is SGHVS and CDR2 is FNYEAQ. The length of the CDR3 is 13 residues. TCRdb reprocessed the PCR reads via MiXCR and lists one record per CDR3 protein. The table lists approximately 11,000 distinct CDR3 sequences, about 30% of them singletons, with roughly 7.6% in the top ten. This clonotype was found many times. The sample consisted of tumor tissue. The source of this sequence is a male donor with retroperitoneal liposarcoma. This chain connects TRBV7-6 to TRBJ2-1; TRBD1 aligns across 7 bases. The CDR3 bases are TGTGCCAGCAGCTTAGGACAGGGTATGGAGCAGTTCTTC. This sequence encodes CASSLGQGMEQFF.